A selection of T cell receptor beta chains follows, all from one sample in a study of blood T cell repertoires in COVID-19. The assay was immunoSEQ multiplex PCR, and TCRdb's table has in-frame clones only and misses some. The top ten hold 2.5% to 3% of the sample, which has fewer than 350,000 clones, 81% seen once. The sequencing sample was made of peripheral blood. These receptors all stem from a woman between 55 and 75 years old with active or convalescent COVID-19. Each CDR3 is given with its conserved first and last residue. The D gene is left open where the match is weak. A row's size may be missing; if present it is once, few, many or a size class.

J gene: TRBJ1-1; D gene: TRBD1; clone size: .; V gene: TRBV7-2; CDR3 DNA: TGTGCCAGCAGCTTAGCAAGGGGGCCTACTGAAGCTTTCTTT; CDR3 protein: CASSLARGPTEAFF
J gene: TRBJ1-4; D gene: TRBD1; clone size: .; V gene: TRBV4-2; CDR3 DNA: TGTGCCAGCAGCCCACCCGGACAGGGAAGAGAAAAACTGTTTTTT; CDR3 protein: CASSPPGQGREKLFF
J gene: TRBJ1-4; D gene: TRBD1; clone size: few; V gene: TRBV6-6; CDR3 DNA: TGTGCCAGCAGACCCTCCGACAGGGCAACTAATGAAAAACTGTTTTTT; CDR3 protein: CASRPSDRATNEKLFF
J gene: TRBJ2-7; D gene: TRBD1; clone size: .; V gene: TRBV30; CDR3 DNA: TGTGCCTGGAGTGGCGGGACAGGGACGTTGCACGAGCAGTACTTC; CDR3 protein: CAWSGGTGTLHEQYF
J gene: TRBJ1-2; D gene: .; clone size: .; V gene: TRBV27; CDR3 DNA: TGTGCCAGCAGTTTATCTCAAGAGTATGGCTACACCTTC; CDR3 protein: CASSLSQEYGYTF
J gene: TRBJ2-4; D gene: TRBD1; clone size: .; V gene: TRBV6-5; CDR3 DNA: TGTGCCAGCAGTATGGGACAGGCGGACAAAAACATTCAGTACTTC; CDR3 protein: CASSMGQADKNIQYF
J gene: TRBJ2-3; D gene: TRBD2; clone size: .; V gene: TRBV27; CDR3 DNA: TGTGCCAGCAGTTTATCGAGACTAGCGGCCGGGGATACGCAGTATTTT; CDR3 protein: CASSLSRLAAGDTQYF
J gene: TRBJ1-3; D gene: .; clone size: .; V gene: TRBV7-8; CDR3 DNA: TGTGCCAGCAGCCGTTCTTTACGGGAGGACGTCGTGCGAAACACCATATATTTT; CDR3 protein: CASSRSLREDVVRNTIYF
J gene: TRBJ1-6; D gene: TRBD1; clone size: .; V gene: TRBV25-1; CDR3 DNA: TGTGCCAGCAGTGGAGGGACAGATAATTCACCCCTCCACTTT; CDR3 protein: CASSGGTDNSPLHF
J gene: TRBJ2-7; D gene: .; clone size: .; V gene: TRBV10-3; CDR3 DNA: TGTGCCCTGGGGGAGGCCCACGAGCAGTACTTC; CDR3 protein: CALGEAHEQYF
J gene: TRBJ2-7; D gene: TRBD1; clone size: .; V gene: TRBV25-1; CDR3 DNA: TGTGCCAGCAGTAATCATAGGACAGGGGGCAACGAGCAGTACTTC; CDR3 protein: CASSNHRTGGNEQYF
J gene: TRBJ2-3; D gene: .; clone size: .; V gene: TRBV30; CDR3 DNA: TGTGCCTGGACCTCGGCAGATACGCAGTATTTT; CDR3 protein: CAWTSADTQYF
J gene: TRBJ1-2; D gene: TRBD1; clone size: .; V gene: TRBV11-2; CDR3 DNA: TGTGCCAGCAGCTCCGACAGGGGGCATGGCTACACCTTC; CDR3 protein: CASSSDRGHGYTF
J gene: TRBJ2-1; D gene: TRBD2; clone size: .; V gene: TRBV3-1/TRBV3-2; CDR3 DNA: TGTGCCAGCAGGCCTAGCGGGGGATCGTACAATGAGCAGTTCTTC; CDR3 protein: CASRPSGGSYNEQFF
J gene: TRBJ1-2; D gene: TRBD1; clone size: once; V gene: TRBV19; CDR3 DNA: TGTGCCAGTAGTCGGGACAGGGTAAACTATGGCTACACCTTC; CDR3 protein: CASSRDRVNYGYTF
J gene: TRBJ1-3; D gene: .; clone size: .; V gene: TRBV6-6; CDR3 DNA: TGTGCCACTTTGCGAGGAAACACCATATATTTT; CDR3 protein: CATLRGNTIYF
J gene: TRBJ1-6; D gene: .; clone size: .; V gene: TRBV3-1/TRBV3-2; CDR3 DNA: TGTGCCAGCAGCCAAAACACGGGGGGCGCGTCTTCACCCCTCCACTTT; CDR3 protein: CASSQNTGGASSPLHF
J gene: TRBJ1-1; D gene: TRBD1; clone size: .; V gene: TRBV5-8; CDR3 DNA: TGTGCCAGCAGCTTGCTGGGAAGGACAGGGGGAGCGGTTGAAGCTTTCTTT; CDR3 protein: CASSLLGRTGGAVEAFF
J gene: TRBJ2-2; D gene: .; clone size: .; V gene: TRBV11-2; CDR3 DNA: TGTGCCAGCAGCTTTCGCGGGGAAAACACCGGGGAGCTGTTTTTT; CDR3 protein: CASSFRGENTGELFF
J gene: TRBJ1-6; D gene: .; clone size: .; V gene: TRBV6-6; CDR3 DNA: TGTGCCAGCAGAGCGACAGGAATAAATTCACCCCTCCACTTT; CDR3 protein: CASRATGINSPLHF
J gene: TRBJ1-5; D gene: .; clone size: .; V gene: TRBV4-1; CDR3 DNA: TGCGCCAGCAGCCAAGTCCCCAATAGCAATCAGCCCCAGCATTTT; CDR3 protein: CASSQVPNSNQPQHF
J gene: TRBJ1-2; D gene: TRBD1; clone size: .; V gene: TRBV4-1; CDR3 DNA: TGCGCCAGCAGCCAAGAGGACAGGGACTATGGCTACACCTTC; CDR3 protein: CASSQEDRDYGYTF
J gene: TRBJ2-2; D gene: TRBD2; clone size: .; V gene: TRBV25-1; CDR3 DNA: TGTGCCAGCACCACCCCCCAGCGGGGGGCCAACACCGGGGAGCTGTTTTTT; CDR3 protein: CASTTPQRGANTGELFF